The rows below give T cell receptor beta chains drawn from one sample of a study of shared clonotypes between healthy human individuals. Using immunoSEQ multiplex PCR, the repertoire was profiled, and TCRdb retains in-frame clones only, with some absent. The data hold more than 1,200,000 clones, with 98% observed a single time. Specimen: naive CD4+ T cells sorted from blood. Receptors originate from a man aged 25 to 40 in good health. Each CDR3 is given with its conserved first and last residue.

V,J,length,CDR3
TRBV18,TRBJ2-7,15,CASSLLSGGLHEQYF
TRBV5-6,TRBJ2-1,14,CASSHLNAGAKQFF
TRBV9,TRBJ2-2,13,CASSGSGVRELFF
TRBV9,TRBJ1-2,12,CASRRDSYGYTF
TRBV10-3,TRBJ1-5,14,CAISEQGRNQPQHF
TRBV7-2,TRBJ1-1,16,CASSLDGGAMNTEAFF
TRBV27,TRBJ1-1,13,CASSRLSRTEAFF
TRBV5-1,TRBJ2-1,13,CASTPLVSNEQFF
TRBV21-1,TRBJ2-7,16,CASSSKTGCILYEQYF
TRBV2,TRBJ1-1,17,CASSPGSGGIFFTEAFF
TRBV10-2,TRBJ1-5,15,CASSPDSLGNQPQHF
TRBV5-1,TRBJ2-1,14,CASSLRQGDNEQFF
TRBV5-4,TRBJ1-5,18,CASSNTRDRGNSNQPQHF
TRBV6-1,TRBJ2-7,10,CASSLVEQYF
TRBV6-1,TRBJ2-7,13,CATKGTGPNEQYF
TRBV5-1,TRBJ1-2,14,CASSGEVAFYGYTF
TRBV29-1,TRBJ2-5,12,CSVRRNQETQYF
TRBV25-1,TRBJ1-2,13,CASSRGSDEGYTF
TRBV4-3,TRBJ2-3,16,CASSQDEGLGGGTQYF
TRBV7-8,TRBJ2-1,16,CASTIVGEGPTNEQFF
TRBV7-8,TRBJ2-7,15,CASSIPAGGGYEQYF
TRBV25-1,TRBJ2-1,14,CASSATGTRNEQFF
TRBV6-1,TRBJ2-7,16,CASSEAARVGYYEQYF
TRBV27,TRBJ2-1,15,CASSFLLTGENEQFF
TRBV5-6,TRBJ1-2,11,CASGSNYGYTF
TRBV5-1,TRBJ1-4,14,CASRRTGINEKLFF
TRBV4-3,TRBJ2-7,14,CASSQAGDSYEQYF
TRBV19,TRBJ1-5,16,CASSIRQARGNQPQHF
TRBV18,TRBJ2-2,16,CASSFRQGQNTGELFF
TRBV7-2,TRBJ2-6,15,CASSLKSSGANVLTF
TRBV27,TRBJ2-7,13,CASRNGREGEQYF
TRBV28,TRBJ2-7,12,CASSFPFYEQYF
TRBV7-6,TRBJ1-3,17,CASSPLATGRSGNTIYF
TRBV7-2,TRBJ2-1,14,CASSLEFRYNEQFF
TRBV18,TRBJ1-5,16,CASSPQGPHSNQPQHF
TRBV11-2,TRBJ2-1,15,CASSLGLAGAGEQFF
TRBV18,TRBJ2-6,15,CASSTVVSGANVLTF
TRBV2,TRBJ1-3,17,CASSDLGRVSAGNTIYF
TRBV28,TRBJ2-5,14,CASSTWTGKETQYF
TRBV28,TRBJ2-3,13,CASSWTIPDTQYF
TRBV6-1,TRBJ2-7,14,CASSEWTAIYEQYF
TRBV7-2,TRBJ2-2,15,CASSLSGGPTGELFF
TRBV27,TRBJ2-5,14,CASSLTGRQETQYF
TRBV7-9,TRBJ2-3,12,CASSFVGDAQYF
TRBV5-4,TRBJ2-7,15,CASSLGWGGAYEQYF
TRBV27,TRBJ2-5,15,CASSLGGSMWETQYF
TRBV6-6,TRBJ1-2,13,CASSPLGRRGYTF
TRBV2,TRBJ1-2,15,CASSEAGTGRYGYTF
TRBV9,TRBJ2-1,17,CASSVAWVAVSYNEQFF
TRBV29-1,TRBJ2-7,14,CSVAARVQPYEQYF
TRBV6-6,TRBJ1-2,15,CASSISRGFRGGYTF
TRBV7-9,TRBJ1-4,14,CASSEGRVSEKLFF
TRBV28,TRBJ1-5,16,CASSFPQGTGNQPQHF
TRBV15,TRBJ1-5,15,CATSRDRDNNQPQHF